The 2 T cell receptor beta chains in this list originate from one sample, sequenced in a study of blood T cell repertoires in COVID-19. Clones were read by immunoSEQ multiplex PCR, and TCRdb kept only the in-frame ones, dropping some. The sample has around 100,000 clones, approximately 70% seen once; the top ten hold about 6%. Material: peripheral blood. The receptor set was obtained from a man aged 80 or over with acute or convalescent COVID-19.

The chain has TRBV3-1 (or the pseudogene TRBV3-2) and TRBJ1-5, with D hard to call. The CDR3 is 13 residues long. Germline-derived CDR1 and CDR2 are LGHDT and YNNKEL (reference sequence). The V gene lost 0 bases and the J gene lost 7 bases, with 7 bases spanning the gap. The CDR3 sequence is CASSQEVSQPQHF. CDR3 in DNA: TGTGCCAGCAGCCAAGAAGTAAGCCAGCCCCAGCATTTT.

This clone was found a few times. V gene TRBV10-3 combines with J gene TRBJ1-1; TRBD1 might be the D (5 bases). The CDR3 is 13 residues long. The germline CDR1 and CDR2 sequences are ENHRY and SYGVKD. The V end was cut by 10 bases, the J end by 7 bases, with 19 bases between. The CDR3 sequence is CATGARGSGEAFF. The CDR3 bases are TGTGCCACCGGGGCCCGGGGGAGTGGTGAAGCTTTCTTT.